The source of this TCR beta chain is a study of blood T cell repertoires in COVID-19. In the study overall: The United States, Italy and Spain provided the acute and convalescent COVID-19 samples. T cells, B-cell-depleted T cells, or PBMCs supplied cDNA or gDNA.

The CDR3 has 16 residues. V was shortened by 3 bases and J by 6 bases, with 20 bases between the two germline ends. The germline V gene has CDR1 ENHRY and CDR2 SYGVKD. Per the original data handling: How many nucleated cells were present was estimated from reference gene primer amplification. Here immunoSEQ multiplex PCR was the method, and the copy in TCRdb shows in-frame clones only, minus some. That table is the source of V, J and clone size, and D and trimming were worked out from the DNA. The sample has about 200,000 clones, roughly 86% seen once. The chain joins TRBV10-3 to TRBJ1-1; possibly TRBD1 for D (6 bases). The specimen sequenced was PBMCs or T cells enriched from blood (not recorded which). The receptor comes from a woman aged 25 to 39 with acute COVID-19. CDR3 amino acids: CAISEYFDRRSPEAFF. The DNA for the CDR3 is TGTGCCATCAGTGAATATTTCGACAGGAGGTCGCCTGAAGCTTTCTTT.